These 25 T cell receptor beta chains came from one sample sequenced in a study of Ad26.COV2.S vaccination and SARS-CoV-2 variants. Stated treatment: around 19 received Ad26.COV2.S at low or high dose, single or two shots; 5 received placebo; per-sample allocation not given. It was on day 63 after the first vaccine or placebo injection that samples were taken. TCRdb's copy holds only in-frame clones and misses some; the assay was immunoSEQ multiplex PCR. This sample yields approximately 420,000 clones, of which less than 90% are seen a single time; 3.5% belongs to the top ten. The sequences come from peripheral blood, collected in a trial of Ad26.COV2.S vaccine versus placebo. The receptors here all came from a person between 18 and 65 years old who received the Ad26.COV2.S COVID-19 vaccine or a placebo.

The V call is TRBV6-6, the J call TRBJ1-1; no clear D gene. The germline CDR1 and CDR2 sequences are MNHNY and SVGAGI (reference sequence). The CDR3 runs 14 residues. V was clipped by 2 bases and J by 0 bases, with 7 bases between them. The CDR3 loop reads CASSYPLMNTEAFF. DNA for the CDR3: TGTGCCAGCAGTTACCCACTCATGAACACTGAAGCTTTCTTT.

This chain connects TRBV2 to TRBJ1-6; D gene uncertain. The germline CDR1 and CDR2 sequences are SNHLY and FYNNEI. The CDR3 runs to 13 residues. Trimming left V 1 base short and J 10 bases short, with 8 bases between. The CDR3 sequence is CASSEVQRSPLHF. CDR3 DNA sequence: TGTGCCAGCAGTGAAGTTCAGAGGTCACCCCTCCACTTT.

This chain joins TRBV7-2 and TRBJ1-1; 7 bases fit TRBD1. V trimming: 1 base; J trimming: 4 bases; junction bases outside the gene matches: 6. This CDR3 is 15 amino acids long. CDR1 and CDR2 from the germline V gene are SGHTA and FQGNSA. The CDR3 DNA reads as TGTGCCAGCAGCTTAGAGACAGGGAGGGGCACTGAAGCTTTCTTT. Its protein product is CASSLETGRGTEAFF.

The chain employs TRBV5-5 and TRBJ1-5; D perhaps matches TRBD1 (6 bases). Germline CDR1 is SGHKS and CDR2 is YYEKEE (reference sequence). This CDR3 has 16 residues. V was clipped by 0 bases and J by 0 bases, with 10 bases between them. The DNA for the CDR3 is TGTGCCAGCAGCTTGGCGGGGGCACATAGCAATCAGCCCCAGCATTTT. Encoded protein: CASSLAGAHSNQPQHF. Filled out from reference TRBV5-5 and TRBJ1-5, the complete variable domain reads DAGVTQSPTHLIKTRGQQVTLRCSPISGHKSVSWYQQVLGQGPQFIFQYYEKEERGRGNFPDRFSARQFPNYSSELNVNALLLGDSALYLCASSLAGAHSNQPQHFGDGTRLSIL.

The gene calls are TRBV20-1 and TRBJ1-1; TRBD1 is a possible D gene (6 bases). Germline CDR1 reads DFQATT; CDR2 reads SNEGSKA (reference sequence). The CDR3 runs 13 residues. Trimming shortened V by 3 bases and J by 1 base, and 9 bases separated the two germline ends. Here the CDR3 DNA reads TGCAGTGCTAGTACAGGGTCGAACACTGAAGCTTTCTTT. Protein: CSASTGSNTEAFF.

The chain combines TRBV9 with TRBJ1-1, with D unresolved. The germline gives CDR1 SGDLS, CDR2 YYNGEE. Trimming removed 0 bases at V and 1 base at J, with 10 bases between. The CDR3 sequence is 15 residues long. CDR3 nucleotides: TGTGCCAGCAGCGTAGGTTACGGGCAGAACACTGAAGCTTTCTTT. Protein sequence: CASSVGYGQNTEAFF.

This rearrangement joins TRBV19 to TRBJ1-6, with TRBD1 identical over 7 bases. Unmatched junction bases numbered 3, after V lost 7 bases and J lost 6 bases. The length of the CDR3 is 13 residues. Germline V gene data show CDR1 as LNHDA and CDR2 as SQIVND (reference sequence). CDR3 residues: CASKGQPNSPLHF. CDR3 bases: TGTGCCAGTAAGGGACAGCCTAATTCACCCCTCCACTTT.

V usage is TRBV27 and J usage is TRBJ1-6, with D uncertain. This CDR3 has 14 residues. V was clipped by 2 bases and J by 7 bases, with 9 bases between them. Germline V gene lookup returns CDR1 MNHEY and CDR2 SMNVEV (reference sequence). DNA of the CDR3: TGTGCCAGCAGTTTACGGTCAGAAAATTCACCCCTCCACTTT. Encoded protein: CASSLRSENSPLHF.

This clone appeared a single time. V and J are TRBV7-8 and TRBJ2-7; no definite D call. Germline V lookup: CDR1 SGHVS, CDR2 FQNEAQ. The CDR3 is 13 residues long. The V and J ends lost 3 bases and 1 base respectively, with 7 bases between them. The CDR3 protein is CASSFGGSYEQYF. CDR3 in DNA: TGTGCCAGCAGCTTCGGTGGATCCTACGAGCAGTACTTC.

This clone was seen more than once but under ten times. This rearrangement joins TRBV27 to TRBJ1-6; 7 nucleotides agree with TRBD1. CDR3 length: 14 residues. The V and J ends lost 3 bases and 6 bases, in that order; junction bases with no gene match: 2. Germline CDR1 is MNHEY and CDR2 is SMNVEV (reference sequence). CDR3 DNA: TGTGCCAGCAGTTTTCAGGGGGGTAATTCACCCCTCCACTTT. This translates into CASSFQGGNSPLHF.

This clone was detected a few times. The V and J genes are TRBV7-9 and TRBJ1-2; 7 nucleotides agree with TRBD1. The V segment lost 7 bases and the J segment 7 bases; nucleotides outside the gene matches: 6. Germline V gives CDR1 SEHNR, CDR2 FQNEAQ (reference sequence). The CDR3 length is 12 residues. The CDR3 sequence is CASTWTGSGYTF. DNA for the CDR3: TGTGCCAGCACCTGGACAGGTTCTGGCTACACCTTC.

The chain carries TRBV2 and TRBJ2-1, with D perhaps TRBD1 (5 bases). Trimming took off 6 bases at V and 0 bases at J, with 12 bases between the two ends. From germline, CDR1 is SNHLY and CDR2 FYNNEI. This CDR3 has 15 residues. The CDR3 sequence is CASREWGRSYNEQFF. CDR3 coding DNA: TGTGCCAGCAGGGAATGGGGCCGCTCCTACAATGAGCAGTTCTTC.

This clone was observed once. The rearrangement joins TRBV7-2 to TRBJ2-1, with 12 bases that match TRBD2. This CDR3 region has 16 residues. J gave up 2 bases and V 5 bases, and 4 bases lay outside the gene matches. Germline values: CDR1 SGHTA, CDR2 FQGNSA. For the CDR3, the DNA is TGTGCCAGCAGCCAAGGACTAGCGGGACCCTACAATGAGCAGTTCTTC. Its translation: CASSQGLAGPYNEQFF.

The V call is TRBV7-7, the J call TRBJ2-1; D is undetermined. CDR1 is SSHAT, CDR2 FNYEAQ, per germline (reference sequence). The CDR3 runs 14 residues. Trimming cost V 5 bases and J 5 bases, with 13 bases left between them. The CDR3, as DNA: TGTGCCAGCAGCCCATGGCAGTCCGACAATGAGCAGTTCTTC. As protein: CASSPWQSDNEQFF.

The chain's CDR3 is CASSDRVLNTEAFF. CDR3 DNA: TGTGCCAGCAGCGACAGGGTATTGAACACTGAAGCTTTCTTT. The gene calls are TRBV2 and TRBJ1-1; 7 nucleotides line up with TRBD1. Germline CDR1 and CDR2: SNHLY and FYNNEI. This CDR3 is 14 amino acids long. J lost 0 bases, V lost 6 bases, and 4 bases had no gene match.

The chain links TRBV19 to TRBJ1-1, with D perhaps matching TRBD1 (6 bases). Trimming stripped 1 base from V and 3 bases from J, with 12 bases between. CDR1 and CDR2 from the germline V gene are LNHDA and SQIVND (reference sequence). The CDR3 runs 15 residues. In DNA, the CDR3 is TGTGCCAGTAGTATAGGAATGGGGGGCTACACTGAAGCTTTCTTT. It yields the protein CASSIGMGGYTEAFF.

The chain is built from TRBV5-1 and TRBJ2-2; TRBD2 matches at 8 bases. This CDR3 is 16 amino acids long. Germline-derived CDR1 and CDR2 are SGHRS and YFSETQ. V shed 0 bases, J shed 4 bases, and the junction held 5 bases outside the gene matches. Here the CDR3 DNA reads TGCGCCAGCAGCTTGGACAGCGGGGGCCTCACCGGGGAGCTGTTTTTT. Translating gives CASSLDSGGLTGELFF.

This chain joins TRBV3-1 (or the pseudogene TRBV3-2) and TRBJ1-5; D is unclear. This CDR3 is built from 14 residues. Germline CDR1 reads LGHDT; CDR2 reads YNNKEL (reference sequence). With 1 base removed from V and 5 bases from J, the gap between germline ends came to 9 bases. CDR3 DNA: TGTGCCAGCAGCCAAGGGACGAATTATCAGCCCCAGCATTTT. It encodes CASSQGTNYQPQHF.

The rearrangement uses TRBV12-5 and TRBJ1-3; 7 bases map to TRBD1. The CDR3 spans 16 residues. Germline CDR1 LGHNT, CDR2 FRNRAP. The J segment lost 2 bases and the V segment lost 6 bases, leaving 10 bases of the junction unmatched. In nucleotides, the CDR3 is TGTGCTAGTGGCCCCCTCCGACAGGGACCTGGAAACACCATATATTTT. Amino acid sequence: CASGPLRQGPGNTIYF.

The V gene is TRBV2, the J gene TRBJ2-1, with TRBD2 as a possible D gene (7 bases). Per germline, CDR1 SNHLY and CDR2 FYNNEI. This CDR3 spans 13 amino acids. Trimming took 5 bases from V and 15 from J, leaving 20 bases between them. The CDR3 nucleotides are TGTGCCAGCAGTTACAGGGTTTTGGGGGGGATGTTCTTC. Encoded protein: CASSYRVLGGMFF.

This clone was detected only a few times. At the DNA level, this CDR3 is encoded by other sequences in the same sample as well. The rearrangement joins TRBV6-2 or TRBV6-3 to TRBJ1-5; D is unclear. From germline, CDR1 is MNHEY and CDR2 SVGEGT. This CDR3 has 15 amino acids. The ends were cut back, 0 bases at V and 0 bases at J, with 6 bases in the middle. This chain's CDR3 is CASSYSSYSNQPQHF. Here the CDR3 DNA reads TGTGCCAGCAGTTACTCATCCTATAGCAATCAGCCCCAGCATTTT.

This rearrangement joins TRBV5-6 to TRBJ1-2; the D is unclear. The CDR3 spans 11 residues. Deletions cut 2 bases from V and 2 bases from J, with 1 base between. The germline gives CDR1 SGHDT, CDR2 YYEEEE. CDR3 sequence (DNA): TGTGCCAGCAGCTTAAACTATGGCTACACCTTC. This codes for CASSLNYGYTF. Based on the CDR3 plus reference TRBV5-6 and TRBJ1-2, the full variable domain is DAGVTQSPTHLIKTRGQQVTLRCSPKSGHDTVSWYQQALGQGPQFIFQYYEEEERQRGNFPDRFSGHQFPNYSSELNVNALLLGDSALYLCASSLNYGYTFGSGTRLTVV.

V usage is TRBV3-1 (or the pseudogene TRBV3-2) and J usage is TRBJ1-6; 7 bases align to TRBD1. The germline V gene encodes CDR1 LGHDT and CDR2 YNNKEL (reference sequence). V was pared by 8 bases and J by 14 bases, with 9 bases of the junction left unmatched. The CDR3 runs 12 residues. CDR3 residues: CASGGQRGTLHF. The CDR3, as DNA: TGTGCCAGCGGGGGACAGAGGGGAACCCTCCACTTT.

V is TRBV6-1 and J is TRBJ1-5; 8 bases fit TRBD1. The germline gives CDR1 MNHNS, CDR2 SASEGT. The junction had 5 bases not matched to a gene; V was cut back by 1 base and J by 3 bases. The CDR3 is 16 amino acids. CDR3 bases: TGTGCCAGCAGTGAAGTAACAGGGGGAGCCAATCAGCCCCAGCATTTT. The encoded protein is CASSEVTGGANQPQHF.

This rearrangement joins TRBV27 to TRBJ2-7, with TRBD1 matching 11 bases. V trimming: 7 bases; J trimming: 0 bases; junction bases outside the gene matches: 5. Per germline, CDR1 MNHEY and CDR2 SMNVEV (reference sequence). This CDR3 is built from 15 residues. The chain's CDR3 is CASKLGQGASYEQYF. The CDR3 nucleotides read TGTGCCAGCAAACTCGGACAGGGGGCCTCCTACGAGCAGTACTTC.